This T cell receptor beta chain stems from a study of response to subunit inactivated influenza vaccine. Study-level findings and limits: Researchers suggested that each seasonal influenza vaccination recruits few new T cells.

TCRdb re-derived calls from the RT-PCR reads in MiXCR, one entry per CDR3 protein. The sample lists about half a million distinct CDR3 sequences, approximately 10% occurring once. A word on this clonotype: Its cognate antigen is unknown. Possible read error: a much larger clone is one base away.

The input for sequencing was PBMCs from blood, taken about 40 days after vaccination. The receptor's source is a man aged 50 or older who received an inactivated influenza vaccine.

CDR3 nucleotide sequence: TGCAGTGCTAGAGATTTCGGGAGACGGCAAGAGACCCAGTACTTC. Protein product: CSARDFGRRQETQYF. The chain links TRBV20-1 to TRBJ2-5, with TRBD2 as a possible D gene (6 bases). The CDR3 sequence is 15 residues long. The V and J ends lost 0 bases and 2 bases respectively, with 13 bases between them. CDR1 is DFQATT, CDR2 SNEGSKA, per germline (reference sequence).